A selection of T cell receptor beta chains follows, all from one sample in a study of chronic HIV infection and antiretroviral therapy. From the 5' RACE reads, TCRdb called clonotypes with MiXCR, one entry per CDR3 protein. This table has approximately 47,000 distinct CDR3 sequences, about 19% appearing once. Sequencing was done on a sample of peripheral blood. The receptors were gathered from an adult who had HIV and had not received antiretroviral therapy, or was an uninfected healthy control (not recorded which). Both conserved end residues are trimmed from each CDR3.

CDR3	J	V
ASSPRIDRATNEKLF	TRBJ1-4	TRBV18
ASKDVGPGYGYT	TRBJ1-2	TRBV5-6
ASRSDRAKF	TRBJ2-1	TRBV5-1
SARDRVRYTEAF	TRBJ1-1	TRBV20-1
ASSLSGSTVEQY	TRBJ2-7	TRBV28
ASSSQTGNYGYT	TRBJ1-2	TRBV5-1
ASSATGSKY	TRBJ2-5	TRBV7-8
SVCETGLETQY	TRBJ2-5	TRBV29-1
ASSPPGVTADTQY	TRBJ2-3	TRBV28
ASSLQDGNEQF	TRBJ2-1	TRBV18
ASSSLGGATYEQY	TRBJ2-7	TRBV28
ASSQGSGGANYGYT	TRBJ1-2	TRBV18
ASSRRTDEADQPQH	TRBJ1-5	TRBV4-1
ASSLVGGWQPQH	TRBJ1-5	TRBV28
ASAQDLNQPQH	TRBJ1-5	TRBV12-5
SADGTYRSTDTQY	TRBJ2-3	TRBV20-1
ASCQGAWLQPQH	TRBJ1-5	TRBV28
ASSHVASGENIQY	TRBJ2-4	TRBV3-1
ASSGRDRASNEQF	TRBJ2-1	TRBV9
SARLRESNQPQH	TRBJ1-5	TRBV20-1
ASSLGQAYNEQF	TRBJ2-1	TRBV5-1
SVEREQGYETQY	TRBJ2-5	TRBV29-1
ASKGGRGQEAF	TRBJ1-1	TRBV2
AWTGGAWNEQF	TRBJ2-1	TRBV30
ASSLSGSSYNEQF	TRBJ2-1	TRBV6-5
ASSLQTGTHSPLH	TRBJ1-6	TRBV28
ASSLSVPARKSSGANVLT	TRBJ2-6	TRBV27
ASSLIQGPGELF	TRBJ2-2	TRBV9
SVEPWTGTDTQY	TRBJ2-3	TRBV29-1
ASSFPSRDTQY	TRBJ2-3	TRBV5-1
ASSLTGGVETQY	TRBJ2-5	TRBV7-8
ASSTILTGLGAF	TRBJ1-1	TRBV27
ASSYPGLARNEQF	TRBJ2-1	TRBV11-2
ASSFSQTDTQY	TRBJ2-3	TRBV7-2
SAKSGSAAYEQY	TRBJ2-7	TRBV29-1
ASSLSAGVSEKLF	TRBJ1-4	TRBV27
ASSLRTGSSPNYGYT	TRBJ1-2	TRBV5-5
ASSLPMTLDTGELF	TRBJ2-2	TRBV4-1
ASSFGGTGSREQY	TRBJ2-7	TRBV28
ASAEFIKAF	TRBJ1-1	TRBV28
ATSRGGSSYNEQF	TRBJ2-1	TRBV15
SARGRTGVFPNTEAF	TRBJ1-1	TRBV20-1
SVRGGLGQGDYEQF	TRBJ2-1	TRBV29-1
ASRTGGQFNEQF	TRBJ2-1	TRBV28
ASSVGGTNEKLF	TRBJ1-4	TRBV2
ASSGDPRGRRTEAF	TRBJ1-1	TRBV9
ASSLKLAGGPADTQY	TRBJ2-3	TRBV5-1
ASRGTGDQPQH	TRBJ1-5	TRBV2
ASSEDRGNEKLF	TRBJ1-4	TRBV6-1
ASSQEGTDTQY	TRBJ2-3	TRBV3-1
ASSQPGEPSGNTIY	TRBJ1-3	TRBV3-1
ASSVDPGSISGNTIY	TRBJ1-3	TRBV9
SARPYG	TRBJ1-1	TRBV20-1
AAGWGNENLF	TRBJ1-4	TRBV10-3
ASSPLGTGGYEQY	TRBJ2-7	TRBV18